Listed here is a single TCR beta chain. Its antigen is still unknown. Primers included in the PCR were 60 Vbeta and 13 Jbeta primers. Assay used: immunoSEQ multiplex PCR; TCRdb lists only in-frame clones, some missing. The data contain 65,000 to 90,000 clones, 79% of them seen just once; the ten biggest clones take up roughly 2.5%. This entry is derived from a study of cytomegalovirus exposure and HLA in healthy donors. Germline V CDR1 and CDR2: SQVTM, ANQGSEA. Trimming took 2 bases from V and 4 from J, leaving 9 bases between them. The CDR3 is 13 amino acids. Study-level points and caveats: While the bulk of TCR sequences proved rare, some public TCRs turned up in many donors.

The sequence came from a young man in good health and CMV-seronegative. Specimen: PBMCs. V and J are TRBV29-1 and TRBJ2-1; no definite D call. CDR3 protein: CSVELDQYNEQFF. In DNA, the CDR3 is TGCAGCGTTGAACTAGACCAATACAATGAGCAGTTCTTC.